This T cell receptor beta chain was retrieved from a study of control samples from healthy donors and cancer patients. CDR1 is SGHDN and CDR2 is FVKESK in the germline V gene. Deletions cut 1 base from V and 12 bases from J, with 10 bases between. This CDR3 region has 13 residues. Assay: immunoSEQ multiplex PCR; the TCRdb copy retains only in-frame clones and omits some. The sample includes some 64,000 clones, less than 95% seen only once; the top ten take 1.2%. The sample holds one count of this clone. The sequenced sample consisted of PBMCs. This TCR derives from a woman in her fifties or sixties with colorectal cancer. The V gene is TRBV14, the J gene TRBJ2-6, with D perhaps being TRBD1 or TRBD2 (6 bases each). CDR3 nucleotides: TGTGCCAGCAGCCAAGCAGGGGAGGCCGTCCTGACTTTC. This codes for CASSQAGEAVLTF. Variable domain in full (rest from reference TRBV14 and TRBJ2-6): EAGVTQFPSHSVIEKGQTVTLRCDPISGHDNLYWYRRVMGKEIKFLLHFVKESKQDESGMPNNRFLAERTGGTYSTLKVQPAELEDSGVYFCASSQAGEAVLTFGAGSRLTVL.